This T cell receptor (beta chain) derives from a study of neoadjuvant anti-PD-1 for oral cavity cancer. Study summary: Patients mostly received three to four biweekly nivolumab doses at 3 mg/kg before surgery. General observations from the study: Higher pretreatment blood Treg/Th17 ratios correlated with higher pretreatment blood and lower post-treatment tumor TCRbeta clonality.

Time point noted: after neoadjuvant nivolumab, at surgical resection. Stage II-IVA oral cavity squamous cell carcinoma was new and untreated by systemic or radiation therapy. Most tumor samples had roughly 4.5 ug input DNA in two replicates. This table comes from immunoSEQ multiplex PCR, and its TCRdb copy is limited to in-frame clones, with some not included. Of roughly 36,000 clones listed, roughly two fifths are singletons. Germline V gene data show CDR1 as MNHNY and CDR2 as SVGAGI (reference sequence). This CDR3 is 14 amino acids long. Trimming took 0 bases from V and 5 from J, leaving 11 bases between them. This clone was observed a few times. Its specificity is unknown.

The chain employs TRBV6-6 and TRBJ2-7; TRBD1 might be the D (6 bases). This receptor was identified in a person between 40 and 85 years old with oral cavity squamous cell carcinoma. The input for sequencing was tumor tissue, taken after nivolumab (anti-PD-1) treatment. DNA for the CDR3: TGTGCCAGCAGTTACTCGAACAGGGTCCACGAGCAGTACTTC. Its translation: CASSYSNRVHEQYF.